This entry concerns a single T cell receptor (beta chain). Produced via immunoSEQ multiplex PCR; TCRdb's table is partial and in-frame only. The sample carries 85,000 to 110,000 clones, around 88% recorded once. This sample was taken from a study of blood T cell repertoires in COVID-19. Whole-study context: Donors in the United States, Italy and Spain gave samples during acute or convalescent COVID-19.

Material: peripheral blood. This TCR derives from a human donor in a cohort sampled during active COVID-19.

The CDR3 loop is CASSRLTFVSTDTQYF. The CDR3 region has the DNA TGTGCCAGCAGCCGCCTAACGTTTGTAAGCACAGATACGCAGTATTTT. This sequence joins TRBV7-6 and TRBJ2-3; the D is unclear. The CDR3 has 16 amino acids. Per the germline V gene, CDR1 is SGHVS and CDR2 is FNYEAQ. V was trimmed by 5 bases and J by 0 bases, leaving 15 bases between them.